Listed below are T cell receptor beta chains from one sample, sequenced in a study of blood T cell repertoires in COVID-19. TCRdb's table, derived via immunoSEQ multiplex PCR, lists solely in-frame clones and lacks some. The table includes about 140,000 clones, less than 90% detected once. The sequencing input was peripheral blood. The source is a human donor with COVID-19, enrolled during active disease. The donor label of this sample is uncertain. CDR3s include the opening cysteine and the closing phenylalanine or tryptophan. Fields, in order: clone size, D gene, V gene, J gene, CDR3 DNA, CDR3 protein. D genes are given only for firm matches. Some rows have no size entry. The others give once, few or many, or a class for an expanded clone.

.	TRBD1	TRBV29-1	TRBJ2-5	TGCAGCGTTGAAAGGGGGACAGGGGGAGAGACCCAGTACTTC	CSVERGTGGETQYF
few	.	TRBV7-9	TRBJ2-5	TGTGCCAGCACCAACCTAGAGACCCAGTACTTC	CASTNLETQYF
.	TRBD1	TRBV6-5	TRBJ2-7	TGTGCCAGCAGTCGAGGGACAGAGTGGACCTACGAGCAGTACTTC	CASSRGTEWTYEQYF
.	.	TRBV11-3	TRBJ1-1	TGTGCCAGCAGCTCGGATACTACGAACACTGAAGCTTTCTTT	CASSSDTTNTEAFF
.	TRBD2	TRBV2	TRBJ2-3	TGTGCCACCTTCCCCACCACCCGGGGTAGCGGGAGATCAGATACGCAGTATTTT	CATFPTTRGSGRSDTQYF
.	TRBD1	TRBV6-5	TRBJ2-2	TGTGCCAGCATTCTGACAGGGGGTTTCGCCGGGGAGCTGTTTTTT	CASILTGGFAGELFF
.	.	TRBV2	TRBJ2-3	TGTGCCAGCAGTGAAGGCAGACAGGATACGCAGTATTTT	CASSEGRQDTQYF
.	TRBD1	TRBV11-2	TRBJ2-4	TGTGCCAGCAGCTTAGACCCGGGACAGGGGACAAACATTCAGTACTTC	CASSLDPGQGTNIQYF
.	.	TRBV5-6	TRBJ2-2	TGTGCCAGCAGCTTGGGCAGACTCCGCCTTACCGGGGAGCTGTTTTTT	CASSLGRLRLTGELFF
.	TRBD1	TRBV5-1	TRBJ2-2	TGCGCCAGCAGCCCACAGGGGCCCCCGGCGGGGGAGCTGTTTTTT	CASSPQGPPAGELFF
.	TRBD1	TRBV7-9	TRBJ1-3	TGTGCCAGCAGCCCCAAGACAGGGGGTGGAAACACCATATATTTT	CASSPKTGGGNTIYF
few	.	TRBV9	TRBJ2-4	TGTGCCAGCAGCGTAGCACAGGAGGGAGACATTCAGTACTTC	CASSVAQEGDIQYF
.	.	TRBV7-3	TRBJ2-2	TGTGCCAGCAGCGCGGGACTGGCCACCGGGGAGCTGTTTTTT	CASSAGLATGELFF
.	.	TRBV2	TRBJ1-1	TGTGCCAGCAGTACTCAGGGTAACACTGAAGCTTTCTTT	CASSTQGNTEAFF
few	.	TRBV30	TRBJ2-3	TGTGCCTGGAGTGTGGGGGGACCCACAGATACGCAGTATTTT	CAWSVGGPTDTQYF